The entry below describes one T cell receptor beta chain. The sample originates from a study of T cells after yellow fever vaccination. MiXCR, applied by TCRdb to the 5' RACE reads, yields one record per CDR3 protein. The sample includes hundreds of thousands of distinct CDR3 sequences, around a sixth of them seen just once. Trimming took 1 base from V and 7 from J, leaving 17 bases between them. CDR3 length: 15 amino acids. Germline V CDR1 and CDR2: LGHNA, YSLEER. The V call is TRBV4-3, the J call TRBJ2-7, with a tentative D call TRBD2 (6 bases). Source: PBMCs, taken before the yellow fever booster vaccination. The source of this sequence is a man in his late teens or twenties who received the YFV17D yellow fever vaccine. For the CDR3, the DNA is TGCGCCAGCAGCCAAGGGGGGGATGGACTACGAGAGCAGTACTTC. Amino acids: CASSQGGDGLREQYF.